One and the same sample provided the 13 T cell receptor beta chains below, sequenced in a study of neurological immune-mediated disorders. MiXCR was run by TCRdb on the 5' RACE reads, yielding one entry per CDR3 protein. The sample has some 38,000 distinct CDR3 sequences; around an eighth are singletons. The specimen was PBMCs. The receptors stem from a woman in her forties or fifties with HTLV-1-associated myelopathy (HAM/TSP).

This clonotype is medium-sized (0.01 to 0.1%). This chain joins TRBV7-9 and TRBJ1-5; D uncertain. The CDR3 loop spans 12 amino acids. V lost 1 base to trimming and J lost 4 bases, with 2 bases between them. Germline CDR1 SEHNR, CDR2 FQNEAQ (reference sequence). CDR3 in DNA: TGTGCCAGCAGCTTAGGAAATCAGCCCCAGCATTTT. Amino acid sequence: CASSLGNQPQHF.

This clonotype occurred many times. The gene calls are TRBV6-2 or TRBV6-3 and TRBJ2-2; 11 bases fit TRBD2. Germline trimming cut 6 bases from V and 0 bases from J; bases unmatched to any gene: 3. The CDR3 totals 16 residues. Germline-derived CDR1 and CDR2 are MNHEY and SVGEGT. The CDR3 is CASSQTSGTNTGELFF. DNA for the CDR3: TGTGCCAGCAGCCAGACTAGCGGGACGAACACCGGGGAGCTGTTTTTT.

In this sample, this clonotype turned up many times. The chain uses TRBV5-1 and TRBJ2-3; the D is unclear. Per the germline V gene, CDR1 is SGHRS and CDR2 is YFSETQ. V lost 0 bases, J lost 0 bases, and 11 bases lay in between. CDR3 size: 16 residues. The CDR3 DNA reads TGCGCCAGCAGCTTGGTGGCAGACACTAGCACAGATACGCAGTATTTT. It specifies CASSLVADTSTDTQYF.

The sample holds many counts of this clonotype. The V and J genes are TRBV4-3 and TRBJ1-2; 7 nucleotides agree with TRBD1. J was trimmed by 5 bases and V by 2 bases; bases with no gene match: 11. CDR3 size: 16 residues. Per the germline V gene, CDR1 is LGHNA and CDR2 is YSLEER. The CDR3 DNA follows: TGCGCCAGCAGCCAACGATTTGGACAGGAAAAATATGGCTACACCTTC. Translated, it gives CASSQRFGQEKYGYTF.

This clonotype was detected ten times or more. The chain recombines TRBV12-3 or TRBV12-4 with TRBJ2-1; TRBD2 matches at 7 bases. The CDR3 extends over 15 amino acids. Losses at the gene ends were 3 bases for V and 1 base for J; bases not matched to a gene: 3. CDR3 region: CASSLRGGSYNEQFF. CDR3 nucleotide sequence: TGTGCCAGCAGTTTGCGGGGAGGGTCCTACAATGAGCAGTTCTTC.

Relative to its sample, this clonotype is medium-sized. The gene calls are TRBV7-2 and TRBJ2-1; D unresolved. The ends were cut back, 1 base at V and 6 bases at J, with 4 bases in the middle. The germline V gene has CDR1 SGHTA and CDR2 FQGNSA. This CDR3 spans 12 amino acids. CDR3 amino acids: CASSLGVNEQFF. The CDR3 DNA follows: TGTGCCAGCAGCTTAGGAGTCAATGAGCAGTTCTTC.

The CDR3, as DNA: TGCAGCGTCGGGGCGGGGGGGTATGAGCAGTTCTTC. This translates into CSVGAGGYEQFF. The V gene is TRBV29-1, the J gene TRBJ2-1; the match to TRBD2 covers 9 bases. The CDR3 loop spans 12 amino acids. V trimming: 6 bases; J trimming: 8 bases; junction bases outside the gene matches: 5. Germline CDR1 SQVTM, CDR2 ANQGSEA.

This clonotype showed up many times. The gene calls are TRBV10-3 and TRBJ1-1; D possibly corresponds to TRBD1 (5 bases). Germline CDR1 reads ENHRY; CDR2 reads SYGVKD. Trimming shortened V by 2 bases and J by 1 base, and 11 bases separated the two germline ends. The CDR3 contains 15 residues. CDR3 sequence: CAISEPGQPNTEAFF. CDR3 in DNA: TGTGCCATCAGTGAGCCTGGACAACCGAACACTGAAGCTTTCTTT.

This clonotype has ten or more counts. The chain couples TRBV20-1 to TRBJ2-5, with D possibly being TRBD2 (5 bases). Germline V gene sequence: CDR1 DFQATT, CDR2 SNEGSKA (reference sequence). The CDR3 runs to 12 residues. The CDR3 loop reads CRPATTGETQYF. The CDR3 bases are TGCAGGCCCGCGACCACGGGGGAGACCCAGTACTTC.

This clonotype has just a few counts. The chain links TRBV18 to TRBJ1-5, with 7 bases matching TRBD1. Germline loops: CDR1 KGHSH, CDR2 LQKENI. There are 17 residues in the CDR3. Trimming at V came to 4 bases and at J to 3 bases, leaving 12 bases not matched to a gene. The CDR3 DNA reads as TGTGCCAGCTCACGGGGTACAGGGGAAATGATCAATCAGCCCCAGCATTTT. This codes for CASSRGTGEMINQPQHF. Based on the CDR3 plus reference TRBV18 and TRBJ1-5, the full variable domain is NAGVMQNPRHLVRRRGQEARLRCSPMKGHSHVYWYRQLPEEGLKFMVYLQKENIIDESGMPKERFSAEFPKEGPSILRIQQVVRGDSAAYFCASSRGTGEMINQPQHFGDGTRLSIL.

This clonotype has ten or more counts. The rearrangement joins TRBV9 to TRBJ1-2; the D is unclear. The CDR3 spans 13 residues. Between the trimmed V and J ends, which lost 0 bases and 1 base, there was a span of 4 bases. Per germline, CDR1 SGDLS and CDR2 YYNGEE. In DNA, the CDR3 is TGTGCCAGCAGCGTAGGAGGTAACTATGGCTACACCTTC. It yields the protein CASSVGGNYGYTF.

This clonotype was seen many times. This sequence joins TRBV7-2 and TRBJ2-5; 7 positions agree with TRBD2. V lost 2 bases to trimming and J lost 3 bases; unmatched junction nucleotides: 6. Germline V gene sequence: CDR1 SGHTA, CDR2 FQGNSA. This CDR3 is built from 15 residues. The CDR3 protein is CASSLNRGVEETQYF. The DNA for the CDR3 is TGTGCCAGCAGCTTAAATCGGGGGGTAGAAGAGACCCAGTACTTC. Using reference TRBV7-2 and TRBJ2-5 for the parts outside the CDR3, the full variable domain is GAGVSQSPSNKVTEKGKDVELRCDPISGHTALYWYRQSLGQGLEFLIYFQGNSAPDKSGLPSDRFSAERTGGSVSTLTIQRTQQEDSAVYLCASSLNRGVEETQYFGPGTRLLVL.

This clonotype was seen repeatedly, ten times or more. A read error may produce the germline difference seen at one junction end. V is TRBV7-7 and J is TRBJ2-2, with 13 bases that match TRBD2. The CDR3 spans 18 residues. CDR1 is SSHAT, CDR2 FNYEAQ, per germline (reference sequence). The CDR3 bases are TGTGCTAGCAGCTATCCAACTCGACTAGCGGGGGGCACCGGGGAGCTGTTTTTT. Protein: CASSYPTRLAGGTGELFF. The full variable domain, completed using reference TRBV7-7 and TRBJ2-2, is GAGVSQSPRYKVTKRGQDVTLRCDPISSHATLYWYQQALGQGPEFLTYFNYEAQPDKSGLPSDRFSAERPEGSISTLTIQRTEQRDSAMYRCASSYPTRLAGGTGELFFGEGSRLTVL.